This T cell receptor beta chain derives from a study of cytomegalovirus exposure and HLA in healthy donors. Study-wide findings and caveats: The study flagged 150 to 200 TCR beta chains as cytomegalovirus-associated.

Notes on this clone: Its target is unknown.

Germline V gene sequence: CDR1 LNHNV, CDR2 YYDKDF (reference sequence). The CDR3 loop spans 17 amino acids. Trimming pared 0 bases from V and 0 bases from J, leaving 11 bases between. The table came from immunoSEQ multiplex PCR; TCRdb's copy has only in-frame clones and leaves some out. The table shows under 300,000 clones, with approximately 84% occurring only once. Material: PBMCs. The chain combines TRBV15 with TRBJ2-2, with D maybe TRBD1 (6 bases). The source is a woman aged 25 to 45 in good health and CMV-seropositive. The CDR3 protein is CATSRDWTAANTGELFF. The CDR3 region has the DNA TGTGCCACCAGCAGAGATTGGACAGCCGCGAACACCGGGGAGCTGTTTTTT. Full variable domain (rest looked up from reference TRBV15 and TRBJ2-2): DAMVIQNPRYQVTQFGKPVTLSCSQTLNHNVMYWYQQKSSQAPKLLFHYYDKDFNNEADTPDNFQSRRPNTSFCFLDIRSPGLGDTAMYLCATSRDWTAANTGELFFGEGSRLTVL.